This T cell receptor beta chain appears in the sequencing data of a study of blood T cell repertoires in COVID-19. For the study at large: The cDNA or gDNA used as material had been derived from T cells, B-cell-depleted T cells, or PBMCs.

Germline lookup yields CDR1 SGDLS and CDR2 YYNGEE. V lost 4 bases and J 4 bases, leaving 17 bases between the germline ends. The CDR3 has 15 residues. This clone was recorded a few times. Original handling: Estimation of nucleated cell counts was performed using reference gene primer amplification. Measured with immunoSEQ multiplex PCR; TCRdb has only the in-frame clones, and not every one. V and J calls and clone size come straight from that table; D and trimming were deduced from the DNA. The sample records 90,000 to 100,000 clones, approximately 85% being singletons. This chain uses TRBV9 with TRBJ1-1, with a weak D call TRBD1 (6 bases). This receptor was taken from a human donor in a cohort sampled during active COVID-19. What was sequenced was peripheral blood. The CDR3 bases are TGTGCCAGCAGCTTACCCGAAGGGGGGGTCACTGAAGCTTTCTTT. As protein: CASSLPEGGVTEAFF.